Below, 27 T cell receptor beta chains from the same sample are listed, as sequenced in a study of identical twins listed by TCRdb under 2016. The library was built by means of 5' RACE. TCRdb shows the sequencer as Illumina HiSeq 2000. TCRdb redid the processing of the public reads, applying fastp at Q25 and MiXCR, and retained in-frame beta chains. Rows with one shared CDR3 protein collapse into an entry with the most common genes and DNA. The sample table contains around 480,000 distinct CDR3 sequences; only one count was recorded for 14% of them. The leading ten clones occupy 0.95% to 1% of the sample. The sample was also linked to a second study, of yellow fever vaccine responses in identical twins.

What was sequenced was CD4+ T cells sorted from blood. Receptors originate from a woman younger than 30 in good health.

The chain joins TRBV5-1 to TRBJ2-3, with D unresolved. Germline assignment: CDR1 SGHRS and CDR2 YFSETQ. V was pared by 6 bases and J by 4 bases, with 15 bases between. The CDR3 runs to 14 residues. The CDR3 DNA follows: TGCGCCAGCACCCCCAGCGCACCCCCAGATACGCAGTATTTT. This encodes CASTPSAPPDTQYF. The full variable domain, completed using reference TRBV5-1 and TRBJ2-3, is KAGVTQTPRYLIKTRGQQVTLSCSPISGHRSVSWYQQTPGQGLQFLFEYFSETQRNKGNFPGRFSGRQFSNSRSEMNVSTLELGDSALYLCASTPSAPPDTQYFGPGTRLTVL.

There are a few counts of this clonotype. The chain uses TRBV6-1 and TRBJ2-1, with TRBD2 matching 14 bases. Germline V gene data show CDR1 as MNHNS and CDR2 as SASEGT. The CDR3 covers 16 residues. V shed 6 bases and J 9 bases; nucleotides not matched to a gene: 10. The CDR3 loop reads CASRPLTSGGAGEQFF. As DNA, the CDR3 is TGTGCCAGCAGACCTTTGACTAGCGGGGGGGCTGGTGAGCAGTTCTTC.

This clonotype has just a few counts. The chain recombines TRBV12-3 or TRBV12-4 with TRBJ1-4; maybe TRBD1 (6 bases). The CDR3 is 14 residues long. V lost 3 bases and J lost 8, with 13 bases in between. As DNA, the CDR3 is TGTGCCAGCAGTTTGTCGGGGGCTGGGGAAAAACTGTTTTTT. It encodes CASSLSGAGEKLFF.

CDR3 bases: TGTGCCAGCAGTTTGCCCAGACAGGGTACCACAGATACGCAGTATTTT. This sequence encodes CASSLPRQGTTDTQYF. The chain is built from TRBV12-3 or TRBV12-4 and TRBJ2-3; 7 nucleotides line up with TRBD1. The CDR3 consists of 16 residues. Germline trimming cut 3 bases from V and 2 bases from J; bases unmatched to any gene: 8.

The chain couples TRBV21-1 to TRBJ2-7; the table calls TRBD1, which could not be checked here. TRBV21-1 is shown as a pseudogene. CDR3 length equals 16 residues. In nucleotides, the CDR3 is TGTGCCAGCAGCAAAGCGCTTTCCCAGCCCCACTACGAGCAGTACTTC. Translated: CASSKALSQPHYEQYF.

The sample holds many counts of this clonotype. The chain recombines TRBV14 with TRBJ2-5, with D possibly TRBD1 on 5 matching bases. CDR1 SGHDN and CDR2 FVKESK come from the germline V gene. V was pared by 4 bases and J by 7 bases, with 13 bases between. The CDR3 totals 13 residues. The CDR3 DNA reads TGTGCCAGCAGCCCCTTCCAGGGCGGGACCCAGTACTTC. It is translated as CASSPFQGGTQYF.

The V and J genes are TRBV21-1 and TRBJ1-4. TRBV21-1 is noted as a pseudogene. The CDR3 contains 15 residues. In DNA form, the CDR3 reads TGTGCCAGCAGCAAAAGGGTCGGACGGCTCGAAATGATGTTTTTT. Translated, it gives CASSKRVGRLEMMFF.

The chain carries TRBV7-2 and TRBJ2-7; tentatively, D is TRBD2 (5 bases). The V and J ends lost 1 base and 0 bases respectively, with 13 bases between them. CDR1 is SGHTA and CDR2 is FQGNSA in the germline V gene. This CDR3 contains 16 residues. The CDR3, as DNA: TGTGCCAGCAGCTTAGTGGCTAGCACGAGCTCCTACGAGCAGTACTTC. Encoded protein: CASSLVASTSSYEQYF.

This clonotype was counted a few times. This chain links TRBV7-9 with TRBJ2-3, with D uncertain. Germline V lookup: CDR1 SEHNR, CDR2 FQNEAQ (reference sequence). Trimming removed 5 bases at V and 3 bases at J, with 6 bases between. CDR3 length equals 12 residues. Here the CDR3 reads CASSQETDTQYF. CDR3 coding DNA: TGTGCCAGCAGCCAAGAGACAGATACGCAGTATTTT.

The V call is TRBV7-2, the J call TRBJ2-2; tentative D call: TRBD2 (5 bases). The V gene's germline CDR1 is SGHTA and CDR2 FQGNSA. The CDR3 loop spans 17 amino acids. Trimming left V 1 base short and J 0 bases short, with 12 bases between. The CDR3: CASSLGPALANTGELFF. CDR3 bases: TGTGCCAGCAGCTTAGGTCCGGCACTAGCGAACACCGGGGAGCTGTTTTTT. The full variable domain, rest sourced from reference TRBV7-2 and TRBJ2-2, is GAGVSQSPSNKVTEKGKDVELRCDPISGHTALYWYRQSLGQGLEFLIYFQGNSAPDKSGLPSDRFSAERTGGSVSTLTIQRTQQEDSAVYLCASSLGPALANTGELFFGEGSRLTVL.

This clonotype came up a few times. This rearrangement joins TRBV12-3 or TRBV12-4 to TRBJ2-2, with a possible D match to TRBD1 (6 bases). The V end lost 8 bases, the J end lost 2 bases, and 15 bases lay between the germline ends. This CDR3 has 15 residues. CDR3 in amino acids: CASGKAGDNTGELFF. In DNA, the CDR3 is TGTGCCAGCGGAAAGGCAGGGGATAACACCGGGGAGCTGTTTTTT.

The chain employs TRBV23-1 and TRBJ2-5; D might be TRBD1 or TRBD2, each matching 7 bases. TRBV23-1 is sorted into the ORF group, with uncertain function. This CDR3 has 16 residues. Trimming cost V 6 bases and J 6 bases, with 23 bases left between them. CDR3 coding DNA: TGCGCCAGCAGCCCTAATGGGAGGGGGCGCATGCAGACCCAGTACTTC. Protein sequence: CASSPNGRGRMQTQYF.

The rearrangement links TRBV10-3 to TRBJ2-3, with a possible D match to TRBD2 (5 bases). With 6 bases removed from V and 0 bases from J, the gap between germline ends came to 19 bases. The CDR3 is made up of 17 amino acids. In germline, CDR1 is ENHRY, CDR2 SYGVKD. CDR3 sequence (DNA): TGTGCCATCAGCGCGAGGATCGGGGAATCTAGCACAGATACGCAGTATTTT. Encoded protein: CAISARIGESSTDTQYF.

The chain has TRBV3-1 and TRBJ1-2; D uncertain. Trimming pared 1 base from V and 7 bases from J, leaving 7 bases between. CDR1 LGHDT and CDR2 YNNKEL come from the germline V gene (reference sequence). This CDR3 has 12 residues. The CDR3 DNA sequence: TGTGCCAGCAGCCAAGGAATCGCTGGCTACACCTTC. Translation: CASSQGIAGYTF. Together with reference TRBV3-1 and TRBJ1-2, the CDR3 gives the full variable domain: DTAVSQTPKYLVTQMGNDKSIKCEQNLGHDTMYWYKQDSKKFLKIMFSYNNKELIINETVPNRFSPKSPDKAHLNLHINSLELGDSAVYFCASSQGIAGYTFGSGTRLTVV.

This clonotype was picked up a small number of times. This CDR3 is CASSGGAGGLGTDTQYF. For the CDR3, the DNA is TGCGCCAGCAGCGGAGGGGCGGGAGGGCTAGGCACAGATACGCAGTATTTT. The chain uses TRBV4-1 and TRBJ2-3; 9 bases map to TRBD2. Germline loops: CDR1 MGHRA, CDR2 YSYEKL. The CDR3 contains 17 residues. V lost 5 bases to trimming and J lost 1 base; unmatched junction nucleotides: 10.

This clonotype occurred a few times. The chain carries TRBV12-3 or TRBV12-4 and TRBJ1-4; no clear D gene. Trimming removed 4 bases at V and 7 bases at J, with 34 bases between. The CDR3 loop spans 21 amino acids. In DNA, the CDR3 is TGTGCCAGCAGTTCTACAACTCCAACGACCCCCCCACGCGAGGTTGGTGAAAAACTGTTTTTT. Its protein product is CASSSTTPTTPPREVGEKLFF.

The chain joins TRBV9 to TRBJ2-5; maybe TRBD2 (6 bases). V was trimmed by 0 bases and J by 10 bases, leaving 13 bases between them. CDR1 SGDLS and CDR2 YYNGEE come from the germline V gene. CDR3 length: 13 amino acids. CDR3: CASSVDPGTDQYF. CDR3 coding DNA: TGTGCCAGCAGCGTAGACCCAGGGACTGACCAGTACTTC.

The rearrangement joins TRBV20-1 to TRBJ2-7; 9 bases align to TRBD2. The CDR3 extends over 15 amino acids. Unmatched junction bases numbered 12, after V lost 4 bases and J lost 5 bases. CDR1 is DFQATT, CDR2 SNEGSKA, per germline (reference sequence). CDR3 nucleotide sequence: TGCAGTGCTAACAGACTAGCGGCTACCCGGGACGAGCAGTACTTC. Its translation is CSANRLAATRDEQYF.

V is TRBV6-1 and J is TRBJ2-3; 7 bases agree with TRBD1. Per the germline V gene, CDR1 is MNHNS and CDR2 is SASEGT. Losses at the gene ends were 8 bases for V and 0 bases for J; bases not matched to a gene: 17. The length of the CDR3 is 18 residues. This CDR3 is CASDSLGNRGTSTDTQYF. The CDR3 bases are TGTGCCAGCGACAGTTTGGGGAACAGGGGCACGAGCACAGATACGCAGTATTTT.

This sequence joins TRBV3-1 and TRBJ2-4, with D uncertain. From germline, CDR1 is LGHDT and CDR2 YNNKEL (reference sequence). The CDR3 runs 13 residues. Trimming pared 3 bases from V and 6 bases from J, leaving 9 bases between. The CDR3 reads CASSHGPGNIQYF. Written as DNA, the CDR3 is TGTGCCAGCAGCCACGGACCTGGAAACATTCAGTACTTC.

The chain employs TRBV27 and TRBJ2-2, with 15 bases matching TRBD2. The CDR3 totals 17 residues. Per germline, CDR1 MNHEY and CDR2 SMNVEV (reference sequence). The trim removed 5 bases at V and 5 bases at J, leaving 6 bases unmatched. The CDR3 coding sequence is TGTGCCAGCAGTCCAGGACTAGCGGGAGGGCCGACCGGGGAGCTGTTTTTT. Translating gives CASSPGLAGGPTGELFF.

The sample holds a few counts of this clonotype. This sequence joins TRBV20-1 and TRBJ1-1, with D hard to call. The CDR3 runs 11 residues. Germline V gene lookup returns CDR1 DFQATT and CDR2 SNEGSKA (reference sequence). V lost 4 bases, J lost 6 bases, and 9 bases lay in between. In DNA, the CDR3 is TGCAGTGCTACTATCCAAGCTGAAGCTTTCTTT. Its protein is CSATIQAEAFF.

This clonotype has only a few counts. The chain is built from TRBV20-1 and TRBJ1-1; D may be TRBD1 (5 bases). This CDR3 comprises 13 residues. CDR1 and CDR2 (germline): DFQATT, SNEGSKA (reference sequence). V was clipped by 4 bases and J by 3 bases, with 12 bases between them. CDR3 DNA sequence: TGCAGTGCTACCGGGGGGGGGGACACTGAAGCTTTCTTT. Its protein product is CSATGGGDTEAFF.

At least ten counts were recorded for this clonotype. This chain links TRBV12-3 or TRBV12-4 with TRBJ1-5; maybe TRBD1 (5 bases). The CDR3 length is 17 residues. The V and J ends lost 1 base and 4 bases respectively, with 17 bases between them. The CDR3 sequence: CASSLGQGVGENQPQHF. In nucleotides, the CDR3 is TGTGCCAGCAGTTTAGGGCAGGGAGTGGGTGAAAATCAGCCCCAGCATTTT.

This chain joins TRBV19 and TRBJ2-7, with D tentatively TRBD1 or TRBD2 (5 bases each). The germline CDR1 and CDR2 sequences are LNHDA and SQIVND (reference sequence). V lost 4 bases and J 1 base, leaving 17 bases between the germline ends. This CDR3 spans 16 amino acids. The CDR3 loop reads CASSKRSGTGSYEQYF. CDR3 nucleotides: TGTGCCAGTAGTAAGCGATCCGGGACCGGATCCTACGAGCAGTACTTC.

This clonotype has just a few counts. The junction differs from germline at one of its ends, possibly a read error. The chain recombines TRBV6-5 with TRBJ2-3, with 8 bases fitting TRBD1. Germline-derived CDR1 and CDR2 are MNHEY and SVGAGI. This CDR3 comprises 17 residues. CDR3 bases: TGTGTCAGCAGTTACCACGCGGGACAGGCATACACAGATACGCAGTATTTT. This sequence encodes CVSSYHAGQAYTDTQYF.

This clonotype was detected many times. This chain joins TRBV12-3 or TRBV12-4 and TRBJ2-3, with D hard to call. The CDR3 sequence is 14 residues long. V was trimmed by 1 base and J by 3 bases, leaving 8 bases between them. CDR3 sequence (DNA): TGTGCCAGCAGTTTAGGGCGAGATACAGATACGCAGTATTTT. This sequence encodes CASSLGRDTDTQYF.